What follows describes a single TCR beta chain. The record originates from a study of blood T cell repertoires in COVID-19. The CDR3 sequence is 15 residues long. The V and J ends lost 6 bases and 7 bases, in that order; junction bases with no gene match: 9. Per the germline V gene, CDR1 is LNHDA and CDR2 is SQIVND (reference sequence). This table comes from immunoSEQ multiplex PCR, and its TCRdb copy is limited to in-frame clones, with some not included. The table has 390,000 or so clones, roughly 90% seen once. The chain carries TRBV19 and TRBJ1-4; 9 bases fit TRBD1. Material for sequencing was peripheral blood. This sequence was found in a man between 18 and 29 years old with active or convalescent COVID-19. The DNA for the CDR3 is TGTGCCAGTAGCCTATCGGACAGGGGACCTGAAAAACTGTTTTTT. It translates to CASSLSDRGPEKLFF.